This T cell receptor beta chain was recovered during a study of molecular identifiers for immune sequencing clone quantification (dated by TCRdb to the late 2010s). Some background on the complete study: For a replicate experiment, the RNA from either approximately 20,000 or 100,000 naive CD8 T cells was divided into five aliquots, and four of those aliquots went on to sequencing. CD8 T cells were used in a methods study to benchmark molecular-identifier clustering-based TCR repertoire sequencing (MIDCIRS) and TCR RNA copy counting.

This clonotype was detected ten times or more. Its binding antigen is unknown. The sample holds no much larger clone one base away, and base qualities are not on file. The library was made by PCR. This sample was sequenced with an Illumina HiSeq 4000. Bulk TCR libraries were made following a previously described method, with the TCR primers given in Table S5. Purification of total RNA was performed with the Qiagen AllPrep DNA/RNA kit. Before analysis, reads from multiple sequencing runs of the same library were pooled. The study's processing was this. Reads were retained only if the reads had an exact TCR constant sequence, and the retained reads were trimmed to 150 nt and grouped according to their 12-nt molecular barcodes. Reads inside each barcode group were sub-clustered using a 15% Levenshtein threshold, and a quality-weighted consensus sequence was constructed for each RNA molecule. Non-functional sequences were discarded, and so were lower-count sequences lying one edit away from another sequence. Based on fitting two negative binomial distributions, any barcode sub-cluster with under 20% of the maximum read count was discarded. TCRdb reanalyzed the raw reads on its own, using fastp at Q25 for trimming and MiXCR for clone calling, and kept in-frame beta chains. Each CDR3 protein appears once, grouped with its most common genes and DNA. The authors' filters were not applied to this entry. This sample lists about 640,000 distinct CDR3 sequences; about 20% were detected once. 0.85% of the sample is held by the ten biggest clonotypes.

Overall study outcomes, separate from this receptor: When barcode sub-clustering was omitted, TCR diversity was inflated by chimeric consensus sequences, with chimeras reaching as high as 47%. Highly expanded clone sizes could be underestimated if identical TCR molecules share a barcode. The naive libraries included spiked-in Jurkat TCR RNA (approximately 11 copies' worth), and this RNA is not part of the donor repertoire. Modeling gave about 3.2 recovered TCR RNA copies per cell versus roughly 10 by digital PCR, implying approximately 30% capture efficiency. A single cell's worth of spiked-in Jurkat TCR RNA was reported detectable even among around 970,000 naive CD8 T cells. Clones above 20 RNA copies held over 97% of molecules in CMV-specific effector cells but under 1% in naive cells.

Libraries of naive CD8 T cells were built from anywhere between about 18,000 and 1,000,000 sorted cells, with 10%, 30% or 50% of the purified RNA used. On a BD FACSAria II, naive CD8 T cells were FACS-sorted as CD8+CD4-CCR7+CD45RA+ and collected into RLT Plus buffer. To test detection sensitivity, Jurkat RNA equivalent to over 8 TCR copies was spiked into samples of roughly 18,000-1,000,000 naive CD8 T cells. Enrichment of CD8 T cells was performed with RosetteSep CD8+ T Cell Enrichment Cocktail and Ficoll-Paque, after which ACK red cell lysis was carried out. The receptor was isolated from a human donor in good health. Some libraries in this study had Jurkat cell RNA spiked in. The material sequenced was naive CD8+ T cells from blood, with Jurkat cell RNA spiked in. The sample's cell subset or site label, in plain terms: FACS-sorted CD8+CD4-CCR7+CD45RA+ naive T cells.

The CDR3 region: CASSLVPGAGEIGTDTQYF. The sequenced DNA is TGTGCCAGCAGTTTAGTCCCCGGGGCGGGAGAGATTGGTACAGATACGCAGTATTTT. The chain was built from TRBV12-3 or TRBV12-4 and TRBJ2-3; 7 central nucleotides agree with TRBD2. The CDR3 numbers 19 residues from cysteine through phenylalanine. The retained sequence is limited to the CDR3, 57 bases, with the frame set at the first base. Trimming accounts for 1 base at V and 3 bases at J, while the number of junction bases matched to no gene is 16.